This TCR beta chain is from a study of cytomegalovirus exposure and HLA in healthy donors. Overall study: A data release that came early held roughly 80 million unique TCRs from HLA-typed donors. General study points: In a later analysis, at a false discovery rate of 0.05, roughly 17,000 TCR beta sequences matched HLA alleles.

With 60 Vbeta and 13 Jbeta primers, the PCR was carried out. TCRdb keeps only in-frame clones here, not all; method: immunoSEQ multiplex PCR. The repertoire holds about 180,000 clones, with under 85% as singletons. Germline CDR1 and CDR2: MNHEY and SVGAGI. The V gene lost 6 bases and the J gene lost 0 bases, with 12 bases spanning the gap. The CDR3 is made up of 15 amino acids. Turning to this clone: Its antigen is unknown.

Sequenced input: PBMCs. The V call is TRBV6-5, the J call TRBJ1-3; D is unresolved. This TCR derives from a human donor in good health. The CDR3, as DNA: TGTGCCAGCAGCCTTGTCCCCTCCTCTGGAAACACCATATATTTT. It codes for CASSLVPSSGNTIYF.